This TCR beta chain derives from a study of cytotoxic CD8 clonotypes in ibrutinib-treated CLL. The CDR3 is made up of 17 amino acids. Germline loops: CDR1 LGHNA, CDR2 YSLEER. Trimming removed 1 base at V and 0 bases at J, with 15 bases between. The assay was immunoSEQ multiplex PCR, and TCRdb's table has in-frame clones only and misses some. The data hold 15,000 to 20,000 clones, with approximately 80% observed a single time. This receptor was identified in a human donor with chronic lymphocytic leukemia. The J gene is TRBJ1-1, the V gene TRBV4-3; weak D call: TRBD1 (5 bases). The starting material was PBMCs, obtained before ibrutinib treatment. The CDR3 nucleotides read TGCGCCAGCAGCCAAGGGGGAGGGGCAGGACTGAACACTGAAGCTTTCTTT. This codes for CASSQGGGAGLNTEAFF.